This TCR beta chain comes out of a study of cytotoxic CD8 clonotypes in ibrutinib-treated CLL. On the study more broadly: After treatment lasting a median 12 months, range 6 to 36, response samples were collected. General study points: Clonality increased at ibrutinib response, then returned toward baseline at progression.

Germline values: CDR1 SGHDT, CDR2 YYEEEE. The length of the CDR3 is 14 residues. Trimming removed 4 bases from V and 2 bases from J, with 12 bases in between. The method was immunoSEQ multiplex PCR; TCRdb's version includes in-frame clones alone and lacks a portion of them. Of about 300,000 clones listed, around 76% were seen once; the top ten hold about 5.8%. Remarks on this clone: Antigen specificity is unknown.

The rearrangement uses TRBV5-6 and TRBJ2-5, with D possibly TRBD2 on 6 matching bases. Sequencing used PBMCs, obtained at disease progression, from a patient treated with ibrutinib. The TCR originated in a human donor with chronic lymphocytic leukemia. The DNA for the CDR3 is TGTGCCAGCAGCGCGGGACTCCCTCAAGAGACCCAGTACTTC. Its translation: CASSAGLPQETQYF. Full variable domain (rest looked up from reference TRBV5-6 and TRBJ2-5): DAGVTQSPTHLIKTRGQQVTLRCSPKSGHDTVSWYQQALGQGPQFIFQYYEEEERQRGNFPDRFSGHQFPNYSSELNVNALLLGDSALYLCASSAGLPQETQYFGPGTRLLVL.